This T cell receptor (beta chain) was identified in a study of blood T cell repertoires in COVID-19. Study information: Nucleic acid was either cDNA or gDNA, and it came from T cells, B-cell-depleted T cells, or PBMCs.

V lost 8 bases and J lost 2; bases outside the gene matches: 9. The CDR3 sequence is 15 residues long. Per the germline V gene, CDR1 is MDHEN and CDR2 is SYDVKM. Cohorts were determined from participant-reported clinical history. In this sample, this clone turned up once. Per the authors' pipeline: Scientists estimated how many nucleated cells there were by amplifying reference gene primers. This table comes from immunoSEQ multiplex PCR, and its TCRdb copy is limited to in-frame clones, with some not included. V, J and clone size were drawn from that table, and D and trimming were deduced from the DNA. The sample has under 350,000 clones; 70% to 90% are singletons.

The chain recombines TRBV28 with TRBJ1-2; TRBD1 agrees at 9 bases. The sample taken for sequencing was PBMCs or T cells enriched from blood (not recorded which). The TCR originated in a man aged 30 to 39 who had recovered from COVID-19. In nucleotides, the CDR3 is TGTGCCAGCTCCCCTAGGGACAGGGAAAACTATGGCTACACCTTC. Amino acid sequence: CASSPRDRENYGYTF.